What follows is one T cell receptor (beta chain) and its context. The source of the sample is a study of blood T cell repertoires in COVID-19. For the study at large: Spain, Italy and the United States supplied samples that represented acute and convalescent COVID-19. PBMCs, B-cell-depleted T cells, or T cells were the source of the cDNA or gDNA that made up the material.

The authors' processing: Estimates of nucleated cell counts were drawn from the amplification of reference gene primers. Assay: immunoSEQ multiplex PCR; the TCRdb copy retains only in-frame clones and omits some. V, J and clone size are taken as reported in that table, and D and trimming were inferred from the DNA itself. The table includes some 300,000 clones, approximately 86% detected once. Trimming pared 7 bases from V and 1 base from J, leaving 14 bases between. Germline V gene sequence: CDR1 SGHRS, CDR2 YFSETQ. The CDR3 length is 15 residues. The sequencing sample was made of peripheral blood. This clonotype was sampled from a man in his 70s with acute or convalescent COVID-19. The chain uses TRBV5-1 and TRBJ2-2, with D tentatively TRBD1 (6 bases). CDR3 protein: CASRYREGNTGELFF. CDR3 bases: TGCGCCAGCCGCTACAGGGAAGGGAACACCGGGGAGCTGTTTTTT.